These 17 T cell receptor beta chains share one sample of origin, sequenced in a study of T cells in Graves' hyperthyroidism and ophthalmopathy (dated by TCRdb to the late 2010s). Library construction relied on multiplex PCR. The sequencing machine was an Illumina HiSeq 2000. The TCR beta CDR3 regions were amplified from the RNA transcripts. A first-round RT-PCR of the TCR CDR3 used the HTBI primer set with the Qiagen OneStep RT-PCR kit. TCRdb reran the public reads through fastp at Q25 and MiXCR, keeping productive beta chains. Duplicate CDR3 protein sequences are folded into a single record with the most common DNA and genes. Counted in this sample were some 600,000 distinct CDR3 sequences; over 11% of them appeared once. The ten most abundant clones make up around 5.4% of the sample. Input material: blood. These receptors were obtained from a woman younger than 45 with Graves' hyperthyroidism that later progressed to Graves' ophthalmopathy.

This clonotype was seen a handful of times. The rearrangement uses TRBV6-1 and TRBJ2-2, with a possible D match to TRBD1 (6 bases). In germline, CDR1 is MNHNS, CDR2 SASEGT. V was shortened by 6 bases and J by 0 bases, with 20 bases between the two germline ends. CDR3 size: 18 residues. The CDR3 reads CASSLVGPGAPNTGELFF. The DNA for the CDR3 is TGTGCCAGCAGCCTAGTTGGACCAGGGGCCCCGAACACCGGGGAGCTGTTTTTT.

The chain carries TRBV19 and TRBJ2-7; 10 bases fit TRBD1. The CDR3 sequence is 16 residues long. V lost 3 bases and J lost 3; bases outside the gene matches: 8. CDR1 and CDR2 (germline): LNHDA, SQIVND (reference sequence). The CDR3 is CASSILPGQGIYEQYF. The CDR3 coding sequence is TGTGCCAGTAGTATCCTACCGGGACAGGGGATCTACGAGCAGTACTTC. Complete variable domain (other parts from reference TRBV19 and TRBJ2-7): DGGITQSPKYLFRKEGQNVTLSCEQNLNHDAMYWYRQDPGQGLRLIYYSQIVNDFQKGDIAEGYSVSREKKESFPLTVTSAQKNPTAFYLCASSILPGQGIYEQYFGPGTRLTVT.

There are many counts of this clonotype. The chain links TRBV6-2 or TRBV6-3 to TRBJ2-5; 7 bases match TRBD2. V shed 0 bases and J 0 bases; nucleotides not matched to a gene: 1. The CDR3 totals 15 residues. Looked up from germline, CDR1 is MNHEY and CDR2 is SVGEGT. Written as DNA, the CDR3 is TGTGCCAGCAGTTACTCCGCGGGAGACCAAGAGACCCAGTACTTC. This codes for CASSYSAGDQETQYF.

This clonotype came up many times. This chain uses TRBV27 with TRBJ2-5, with D maybe TRBD1 (5 bases). The length of the CDR3 is 13 residues. In germline, CDR1 is MNHEY, CDR2 SMNVEV (reference sequence). Trimming removed 10 bases from V and 2 bases from J, with 14 bases in between. Here the CDR3 DNA reads TGTGCCACCCAAGACAGTGCGCAAGAGACCCAGTACTTC. Amino acid sequence: CATQDSAQETQYF.

The chain recombines TRBV2 with TRBJ1-3, with D perhaps matching TRBD1 (6 bases). V lost 7 bases and J 2 bases, leaving 18 bases between the germline ends. Germline-derived CDR1 and CDR2 are SNHLY and FYNNEI. The CDR3 extends over 16 amino acids. CDR3 in amino acids: CASTLGPGTTGNTIYF. In DNA form, the CDR3 reads TGTGCCAGCACCCTAGGACCCGGGACAACTGGAAACACCATATATTTT.

This chain links TRBV25-1 with TRBJ2-7; D perhaps matches TRBD2 (5 bases). Germline V gene sequence: CDR1 MGHDK, CDR2 SYGVNS. This CDR3 has 11 amino acids. Trimming cost V 9 bases and J 7 bases, with 13 bases left between them. CDR3 nucleotides: TGTGCCAGTGGACTCCCGGGGGAGCAGTACTTC. Its translation is CASGLPGEQYF.

Ten or more counts support this clonotype. The chain uses TRBV6-2 or TRBV6-3 and TRBJ1-4; TRBD1 agrees at 9 bases. The V segment lost 0 bases and the J segment 0 bases; nucleotides outside the gene matches: 5. The CDR3 is 18 residues long. Looked up from germline, CDR1 is MNHEY and CDR2 is SVGEGT. In DNA, the CDR3 is TGTGCCAGCAGTTACTCCGGGACAGGGTGGACAACTAATGAAAAACTGTTTTTT. This sequence encodes CASSYSGTGWTTNEKLFF.

This clonotype was seen many times. The chain employs TRBV20-1 and TRBJ1-2; 8 nucleotides align to TRBD1. Germline assignment: CDR1 DFQATT and CDR2 SNEGSKA (reference sequence). Unmatched junction bases numbered 4, after V lost 4 bases and J lost 0 bases. The length of the CDR3 is 14 residues. This chain's CDR3 is CSATQGAPNYGYTF. For the CDR3, the DNA is TGCAGTGCTACCCAGGGGGCTCCTAACTATGGCTACACCTTC.

In this sample, this clonotype turned up many times. The rearrangement uses TRBV11-2 and TRBJ2-1; D unresolved. The CDR3 extends over 13 amino acids. V lost 1 base and J 6 bases, leaving 7 bases between the germline ends. Germline CDR1 and CDR2: SGHAT and FQNNGV. The CDR3 coding sequence is TGTGCCAGCAGCTTAGTGGCCGGCAATGAGCAGTTCTTC. It yields the protein CASSLVAGNEQFF. The whole variable domain, filled in from reference TRBV11-2 and TRBJ2-1, reads EAGVAQSPRYKIIEKRQSVAFWCNPISGHATLYWYQQILGQGPKLLIQFQNNGVVDDSQLPKDRFSAERLKGVDSTLKIQPAKLEDSAVYLCASSLVAGNEQFFGPGTRLTVL.

Many counts were recorded for this clonotype. This chain joins TRBV12-3 or TRBV12-4 and TRBJ2-7, with 11 bases that match TRBD2. With 7 bases clipped from V and 1 base from J, the junction kept 6 bases outside the gene matches. This CDR3 region has 15 residues. The CDR3 region has the DNA TGTGCCAGCACTAGTACTAGCGGGAGTTCCTACGAGCAGTACTTC. Translation gives CASTSTSGSSYEQYF.

This clonotype was recorded at least ten times. The chain couples TRBV20-1 to TRBJ2-3, with 7 bases identical to TRBD2. CDR1 and CDR2 (germline): DFQATT, SNEGSKA (reference sequence). The CDR3 totals 13 residues. Unmatched junction bases numbered 4, after V lost 3 bases and J lost 4 bases. DNA for the CDR3: TGCAGTGCTAGGGGGGAGGGCCCAGATACGCAGTATTTT. Its protein product is CSARGEGPDTQYF.

This clonotype showed up many times. The gene calls are TRBV6-2 or TRBV6-3 and TRBJ2-1; 8 bases are shared with TRBD2. Germline V gene sequence: CDR1 MNHEY, CDR2 SVGEGT. Losses at the gene ends were 6 bases for V and 7 bases for J; bases not matched to a gene: 5. This CDR3 is 13 amino acids long. The CDR3 here is CASRPAGVNEQFF. The CDR3, as DNA: TGTGCCAGCAGACCAGCGGGAGTTAATGAGCAGTTCTTC.

The table lists this clonotype with many counts. J is TRBJ2-6 and V is TRBV29-1, with D unresolved. Per germline, CDR1 SQVTM and CDR2 ANQGSEA. CDR3 size: 15 residues. V was pared by 2 bases and J by 0 bases, with 8 bases between. DNA for the CDR3: TGCAGCGTTGAACAGAGCCGCTCTGGGGCCAACGTCCTGACTTTC. Encoded protein: CSVEQSRSGANVLTF. The whole variable domain, filled in from reference TRBV29-1 and TRBJ2-6, reads SAVISQKPSRDICQRGTSLTIQCQVDSQVTMMFWYRQQPGQSLTLIATANQGSEATYESGFVIDKFPISRPNLTFSTLTVSNMSPEDSSIYLCSVEQSRSGANVLTFGAGSRLTVL.

Ten or more counts support this clonotype. The V call is TRBV28, the J call TRBJ2-6; D is possibly TRBD1 (6 bases). V dropped 6 bases and J dropped 4 bases, with 16 bases sitting between them. This CDR3 has 16 residues. Per the germline V gene, CDR1 is MDHEN and CDR2 is SYDVKM. CDR3 nucleotides: TGTGCCAGCAGGCGGACGTCGAGGGGGGGGGCCAACGTCCTGACTTTC. This gives the protein CASRRTSRGGANVLTF.

The table lists this clonotype with many counts. The chain recombines TRBV2 with TRBJ2-2; the D gene is possibly TRBD2 (6 bases). The length of the CDR3 is 13 residues. With 8 bases removed from V and 4 bases from J, the gap between germline ends came to 11 bases. Germline V CDR1 and CDR2: SNHLY, FYNNEI. The CDR3 sequence is CASRDSLTGELFF. The CDR3 bases are TGTGCCAGCCGGGACTCCCTCACCGGGGAGCTGTTTTTT. The entire variable domain, with the rest obtained from reference TRBV2 and TRBJ2-2, is as follows: EPEVTQTPSHQVTQMGQEVILRCVPISNHLYFYWYRQILGQKVEFLVSFYNNEISEKSEIFDDQFSVERPDGSNFTLKIRSTKLEDSAMYFCASRDSLTGELFFGEGSRLTVL.

This clonotype was detected many times. This chain uses TRBV20-1 with TRBJ2-7; the D is unclear. Germline assignment: CDR1 DFQATT and CDR2 SNEGSKA (reference sequence). The CDR3 sequence is 16 residues long. The V end was cut by 1 base, the J end by 3 bases, with 19 bases between. This CDR3 is CSARGDLLDRGYEQYF. CDR3 bases: TGCAGTGCTAGAGGGGATCTTTTAGATCGCGGCTACGAGCAGTACTTC.

This clonotype was recorded at least ten times. The chain has TRBV11-2 and TRBJ2-1; D possibly corresponds to TRBD2 (6 bases). Germline V CDR1 and CDR2: SGHAT, FQNNGV. The CDR3 spans 18 residues. Trimming stripped 1 base from V and 8 bases from J, with 24 bases between. CDR3 in amino acids: CASSLATLTGIAGYEQFF. The DNA of the CDR3 is TGTGCCAGCAGCTTAGCCACCCTAACCGGGATCGCGGGGTATGAGCAGTTCTTC.